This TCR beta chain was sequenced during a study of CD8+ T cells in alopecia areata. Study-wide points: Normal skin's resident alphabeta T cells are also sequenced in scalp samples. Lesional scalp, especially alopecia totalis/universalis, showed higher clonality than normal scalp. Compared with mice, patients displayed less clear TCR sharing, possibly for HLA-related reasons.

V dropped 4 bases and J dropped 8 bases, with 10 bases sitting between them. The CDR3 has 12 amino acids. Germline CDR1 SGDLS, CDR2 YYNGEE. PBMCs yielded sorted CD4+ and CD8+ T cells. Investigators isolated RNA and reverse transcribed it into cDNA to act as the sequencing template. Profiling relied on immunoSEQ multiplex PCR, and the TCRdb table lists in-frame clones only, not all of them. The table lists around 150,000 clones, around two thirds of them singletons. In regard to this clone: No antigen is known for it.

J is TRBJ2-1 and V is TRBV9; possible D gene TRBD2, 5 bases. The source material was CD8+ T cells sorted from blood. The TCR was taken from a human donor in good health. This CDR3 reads CASSQRQDEQFF. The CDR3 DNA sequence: TGTGCCAGCAGCCAGCGGCAGGATGAGCAGTTCTTC.